The rows below give T cell receptor beta chains drawn from one sample of a study of CD8 T cells in Susac syndrome. Each CDR3 protein gets one entry after TCRdb re-called the immunoSEQ multiplex PCR reads with MiXCR. The table records roughly 190,000 distinct CDR3 sequences, 90% to 95% of them present only once. The specimen was CD4+ T cells from PBMCs. The receptor source for this set is a human donor with Susac syndrome. Both conserved end residues are part of each CDR3. Fields, in order: D gene, clone size, V gene, J gene, CDR3 protein, CDR3 DNA. The D gene is left open where the match is weak. The size field is filled for only some rows; it gives once, few, many or a size class.

-	-	TRBV20-1	TRBJ2-1	CSASRDSYNEQFF	TGCAGTGCTAGCCGGGACTCCTACAATGAGCAGTTCTTC
TRBD1	-	TRBV6-1	TRBJ2-6	CASRSSLPRQGLSGANVLTF	TGTGCCAGCAGATCGAGCCTACCTCGACAGGGTCTTTCTGGGGCCAACGTCCTGACTTTC
-	-	TRBV9	TRBJ2-1	CASSVGVSEQFF	TGTGCCAGCAGCGTAGGAGTGAGTGAGCAGTTCTTC
-	-	TRBV25-1	TRBJ2-1	CASSGTGFNEQFF	TGTGCCAGCAGCGGTACAGGGTTCAATGAGCAGTTCTTC
TRBD1	-	TRBV5-1	TRBJ1-4	CASSPDRGFNEKLFF	TGCGCCAGCAGCCCGGACAGGGGGTTTAATGAAAAACTGTTTTTT
-	-	TRBV27	TRBJ1-2	CASSKQANYGYTF	TGTGCCAGCAGTAAACAAGCTAACTATGGCTACACCTTC
-	-	TRBV18	TRBJ1-1	CASSPNHDMNTEAFF	TGTGCCAGCTCACCAAACCACGACATGAACACTGAAGCTTTCTTT
-	-	TRBV28	TRBJ1-3	CASSPGGGIAGNTIYF	TGTGCCAGCAGCCCCGGCGGGGGTATAGCTGGAAACACCATATATTTT
TRBD1	few	TRBV2	TRBJ2-1	CASARDRDFNEQFF	TGTGCCAGCGCACGGGACAGGGATTTTAATGAGCAGTTCTTC
-	-	TRBV18	TRBJ1-2	CASSPTRDVVYGYTF	TGTGCCAGCTCACCTACCCGAGACGTCGTCTATGGCTACACCTTC
-	-	TRBV27	TRBJ1-2	CASSSAGGDYGYTF	TGTGCCAGCAGTTCAGCGGGTGGGGACTATGGCTACACCTTC
TRBD1	-	TRBV7-3	TRBJ2-1	CASSLRPGQGDNEQFF	TGTGCCAGCAGCTTAAGGCCGGGACAGGGAGACAATGAGCAGTTCTTC
TRBD2	-	TRBV5-1	TRBJ2-2	CASSLLASGNTGELFF	TGCGCCAGCAGCTTGTTGGCTAGCGGGAACACCGGGGAGCTGTTTTTT
-	-	TRBV14	TRBJ2-1	CASSQALGLRSESYNEQFF	TGTGCCAGCAGCCAAGCTTTGGGACTCAGGAGCGAAAGCTACAATGAGCAGTTCTTC
-	once	TRBV5-6	TRBJ2-7	CASSLFVGIRYEQYF	TGTGCCAGCAGCTTGTTTGTCGGGATTAGATACGAGCAGTACTTC
TRBD1	-	TRBV12-5	TRBJ2-7	CASGLLTGVGEQYF	TGTGCTAGTGGTTTGTTAACAGGGGTTGGCGAGCAGTACTTC
-	-	TRBV5-1	TRBJ2-7	CASSLRRMTYEQYF	TGCGCCAGCAGCTTGCGGCGGATGACCTACGAGCAGTACTTC
-	few	TRBV7-9	TRBJ2-3	CASSPVDTQYF	TGTGCCAGCAGCCCCGTAGATACGCAGTATTTT
-	-	TRBV29-1	TRBJ2-7	CSVEARVGFEQYF	TGCAGCGTTGAAGCCAGGGTTGGGTTCGAGCAGTACTTC
-	-	TRBV5-1	TRBJ2-5	CASSLVPFETQYF	TGCGCCAGCAGCTTGGTACCGTTTGAGACCCAGTACTTC
-	-	TRBV12-3/TRBV12-4	TRBJ1-1	CASSLWAKNTEAFF	TGTGCCAGCAGTTTATGGGCCAAGAACACTGAAGCTTTCTTT
-	-	TRBV6-5	TRBJ1-1	CASSYRAGSNTEAFF	TGTGCCAGCAGTTATCGGGCAGGGAGTAACACTGAAGCTTTCTTT
TRBD1	-	TRBV14	TRBJ2-1	CASSLGTVQFF	TGTGCCAGCTCCCTAGGGACAGTTCAGTTCTTC
-	-	TRBV6-1	TRBJ2-6	CASRISGAGANVLTF	TGTGCCAGCAGGATATCAGGGGCTGGGGCCAACGTCCTGACTTTC
-	few	TRBV7-9	TRBJ1-1	CASSLVENTEAFF	TGTGCCAGCAGCTTAGTTGAGAACACTGAAGCTTTCTTT
-	-	TRBV21-1	TRBJ1-6	CASSLNPRDRGINSPLHF	TGTGCCAGCAGCCTAAACCCCCGGGACAGGGGGATTAATTCACCCCTCCACTTT
TRBD2	-	TRBV7-2	TRBJ2-1	CASSFVAGGLDEQFF	TGTGCCAGCAGCTTCGTAGCGGGAGGGCTCGATGAGCAGTTCTTC
-	-	TRBV6-6	TRBJ1-2	CASRNRVGGYTF	TGTGCCAGCAGAAACAGGGTAGGAGGCTACACCTTC
TRBD1	-	TRBV4-1	TRBJ1-2	CASSQPTTGDYGYTF	TGCGCCAGCAGCCAACCTACGACAGGGGATTATGGCTACACCTTC
TRBD2	-	TRBV4-2	TRBJ2-7	CASSRLGLAGGEQYF	TGTGCCAGCAGCCGGCTGGGACTAGCGGGAGGCGAGCAGTACTTC
TRBD1	-	TRBV12-3/TRBV12-4	TRBJ1-4	CASRSGQGNEKLFF	TGTGCCAGCAGAAGCGGACAGGGTAATGAAAAACTGTTTTTT
TRBD1	-	TRBV19	TRBJ2-7	CASSIAPGGTYEQYF	TGTGCCAGTAGTATAGCGCCAGGGGGAACCTACGAGCAGTACTTC
-	-	TRBV19	TRBJ2-7	CASSIGGQILYEQYF	TGTGCCAGTAGTATCGGCGGACAGATCCTCTACGAGCAGTACTTC
-	-	TRBV20-1	TRBJ2-7	CSATPSGIGEQYF	TGCAGTGCTACACCTTCAGGAATAGGCGAGCAGTACTTC
TRBD2	once	TRBV24-1	TRBJ2-1	CATSATSGDTYNEQFF	TGTGCCACCAGTGCGACTAGCGGAGATACCTACAATGAGCAGTTCTTC
-	-	TRBV11-2	TRBJ2-1	CASSLERIAWNEQFF	TGTGCCAGCAGCTTAGAAAGAATAGCATGGAATGAGCAGTTCTTC
TRBD1	once	TRBV3-1	TRBJ1-3	CASSTTGEAGNTIYF	TGTGCCAGCAGCACTACAGGGGAGGCTGGAAACACCATATATTTT
-	-	TRBV5-1	TRBJ1-4	CASSLEGSKSEKLFF	TGCGCCAGCAGCTTGGAGGGGAGCAAGAGTGAAAAACTGTTTTTT
-	-	TRBV7-2	TRBJ1-5	CASSLARNQPQHF	TGTGCCAGCAGCTTAGCTAGGAATCAGCCCCAGCATTTT
-	once	TRBV12-3/TRBV12-4	TRBJ2-1	CASRDGRTNEQFF	TGTGCCAGCAGAGACGGGAGAACGAATGAGCAGTTCTTC
-	-	TRBV5-6	TRBJ1-1	CASSLWGAREAFF	TGTGCCAGCAGCTTGTGGGGGGCCCGAGAGGCTTTCTTT
TRBD1	-	TRBV7-2	TRBJ2-7	CASSQYSGQISYEQYF	TGTGCCAGCAGTCAATATTCGGGACAGATCTCCTACGAGCAGTACTTC
TRBD1	once	TRBV5-4	TRBJ1-1	CASSDRDRGVNTEAFF	TGTGCCAGCAGCGACCGGGACAGGGGGGTGAACACTGAAGCTTTCTTT
TRBD1	once	TRBV20-1	TRBJ2-7	CSARGFAGQGYEQYF	TGCAGTGCTAGAGGTTTCGCGGGACAGGGTTACGAGCAGTACTTC
-	-	TRBV29-1	TRBJ2-1	CSVLPPADLDNEQFF	TGCAGCGTCCTACCCCCAGCGGACTTGGACAATGAGCAGTTCTTC
-	-	TRBV20-1	TRBJ2-1	CSAMTLQGSFVNEQFF	TGCAGTGCTATGACTCTCCAGGGGTCGTTTGTCAATGAGCAGTTCTTC
-	-	TRBV28	TRBJ1-2	CASRSGGSGYGYTF	TGTGCCAGCAGGTCGGGTGGCTCAGGTTATGGCTACACCTTC
-	-	TRBV20-1	TRBJ1-1	CSARAVGGWTEAFF	TGCAGTGCTAGGGCGGTCGGGGGCTGGACTGAAGCTTTCTTT
TRBD1	-	TRBV20-1	TRBJ2-1	CSVKTGYEQFF	TGCAGCGTCAAGACAGGGTATGAGCAGTTCTTC
-	-	TRBV3-1	TRBJ1-1	CASSQDLVNKANTEAFF	TGTGCCAGCAGCCAAGACTTGGTAAACAAAGCTAACACTGAAGCTTTCTTT